The 5 T cell receptor beta chains presented below share a single source sample, sequenced in a study of vaccination effects on CD4 cells after COVID-19. Using immunoSEQ multiplex PCR, the repertoire was profiled, and TCRdb retains in-frame clones only, with some absent. The repertoire holds some 46,000 clones, with less than 85% as singletons. Culturing for about ten days preceded CD4+ T cell isolation. The person was diagnosed with PCR-confirmed SARS-CoV-2 infection between March and December 2020. Each person got two doses of an mRNA SARS-CoV-2 vaccine, BNT162b2 or mRNA-1273. These receptors' targets are unknown. Sequencing used CD4+ T cells from PBMCs cultured without peptide, obtained after COVID-19 vaccination. These receptors were taken from a human donor who had a prior SARS-CoV-2 infection.

In its sample, this clone was seen a few times. This rearrangement joins TRBV7-9 to TRBJ2-3; either TRBD1 or TRBD2 may supply D (6 bases each). The V gene lost 3 bases and the J gene lost 5 bases, with 18 bases spanning the gap. The germline V gene encodes CDR1 SEHNR and CDR2 FQNEAQ (reference sequence). The length of the CDR3 is 16 residues. CDR3 sequence: CASSFSRGASGDTQYF. CDR3 in DNA: TGTGCCAGCAGCTTTTCTAGGGGGGCGAGTGGAGATACGCAGTATTTT.

V gene TRBV2 combines with J gene TRBJ1-4, with a weak D call TRBD1 (6 bases). V was clipped by 7 bases and J by 0 bases, with 9 bases between them. CDR3 length: 14 amino acids. Germline CDR1 reads SNHLY; CDR2 reads FYNNEI. The CDR3 DNA reads as TGTGCCAGCAAAGGGACAACAACTAATGAAAAACTGTTTTTT. Translating it yields CASKGTTTNEKLFF.

This clone was seen a handful of times. This chain links TRBV7-3 with TRBJ2-1; TRBD1 matches at 7 bases. The V and J ends lost 5 bases and 7 bases, in that order; junction bases with no gene match: 5. From germline, CDR1 is SGHTA and CDR2 FQGTGA. The CDR3 loop spans 13 amino acids. The CDR3 sequence: CASSPRTGNEQFF. CDR3 coding DNA: TGTGCCAGCAGCCCCCGGACAGGTAATGAGCAGTTCTTC.

The chain couples TRBV27 to TRBJ2-7; 9 positions match TRBD1. Germline loops: CDR1 MNHEY, CDR2 SMNVEV (reference sequence). This CDR3 comprises 14 residues. The V and J ends lost 3 bases and 3 bases, in that order; junction bases with no gene match: 3. As DNA, the CDR3 is TGTGCCAGCAGTTTCTGGGACAGGGTCTACGAGCAGTACTTC. Its protein product is CASSFWDRVYEQYF.

The chain recombines TRBV6-5 with TRBJ2-7; 7 bases map to TRBD1. This CDR3 comprises 15 residues. Germline V lookup: CDR1 MNHEY, CDR2 SVGAGI. Germline trimming cut 6 bases from V and 3 bases from J; bases unmatched to any gene: 11. Here the CDR3 DNA reads TGTGCCAGCAGCTCCCCCGGGACAGACATCTACGAGCAGTACTTC. Amino acids: CASSSPGTDIYEQYF.